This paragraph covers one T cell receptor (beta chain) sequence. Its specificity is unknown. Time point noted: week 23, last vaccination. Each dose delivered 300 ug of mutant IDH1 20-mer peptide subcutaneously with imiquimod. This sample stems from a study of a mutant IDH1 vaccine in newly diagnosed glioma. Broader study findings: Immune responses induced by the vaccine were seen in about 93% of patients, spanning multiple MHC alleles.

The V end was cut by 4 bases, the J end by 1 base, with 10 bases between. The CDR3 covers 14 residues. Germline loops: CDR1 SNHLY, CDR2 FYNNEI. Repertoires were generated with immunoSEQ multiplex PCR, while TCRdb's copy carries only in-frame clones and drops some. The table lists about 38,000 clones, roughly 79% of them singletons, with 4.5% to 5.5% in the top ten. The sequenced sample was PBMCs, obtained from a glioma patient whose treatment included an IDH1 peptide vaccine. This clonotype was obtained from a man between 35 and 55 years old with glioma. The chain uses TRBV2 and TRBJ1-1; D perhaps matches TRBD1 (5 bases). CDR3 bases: TGTGCCAGCAGTGGGGAGGGGTGGAACACTGAAGCTTTCTTT. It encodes CASSGEGWNTEAFF.